The rows below give T cell receptor beta chains drawn from one sample of a study of shared clonotypes between healthy human individuals. Here immunoSEQ multiplex PCR was the method, and the copy in TCRdb shows in-frame clones only, minus some. Seen here are roughly 660,000 clones, 90% observed once, and the top ten hold about a third. The sample was memory CD8+ T cells from PBMCs. These receptors were collected from a man between 18 and 35 years old in good health. Some clones in this sample may be carry-over from other donors' samples. Each CDR3 is given with its conserved first and last residue. The D gene is left open where the match is weak. Size tells how often a clone was seen (once, few, many) or the class of an expanded clone, and some rows leave it out.

size | J | length | D | V | CDR3 | DNA
few | TRBJ2-1 | 15 | TRBD1 | TRBV7-3 | CASSIRQGTYNEQFF | TGTGCCAGCAGCATAAGACAGGGGACATACAATGAGCAGTTCTTC
. | TRBJ2-7 | 13 | . | TRBV27 | CASSSRKAYEQYF | TGTGCCAGCAGTTCACGGAAGGCCTACGAGCAGTACTTC
few | TRBJ1-1 | 13 | . | TRBV4-1 | CASRPRVNTEAFF | TGCGCCAGCAGACCTCGGGTGAACACTGAAGCTTTCTTT
. | TRBJ2-2 | 16 | . | TRBV7-9 | CASPYTAGNDTGELFF | TGTGCCAGCCCCTATACCGCAGGGAACGACACCGGGGAGCTGTTTTTT
. | TRBJ1-6 | 16 | . | TRBV5-6 | CASSEETESYNSPLHF | TGTGCCAGCAGCGAGGAGACGGAGTCGTATAATTCACCCCTCCACTTT
. | TRBJ1-2 | 13 | . | TRBV4-1 | CASSLAPYYGYTF | TGCGCCAGCAGCCTCGCACCATACTATGGCTACACCTTC
. | TRBJ1-2 | 15 | TRBD1 | TRBV19 | CASRTDLRDSYGYTF | TGTGCCAGTAGGACCGACCTCCGGGACAGTTATGGCTACACCTTC
. | TRBJ2-7 | 15 | . | TRBV27 | CASSSLWGANYEQYF | TGTGCCAGCTCCTCCTTGTGGGGGGCTAACTACGAGCAGTACTTC
. | TRBJ2-1 | 16 | TRBD1 | TRBV7-9 | CASSTDRGRADNEQFF | TGTGCCAGCAGCACTGACAGGGGGCGGGCGGACAATGAGCAGTTCTTC
. | TRBJ2-5 | 12 | . | TRBV19 | CASSIGGETQYF | TGTGCCAGTAGTATAGGGGGAGAGACCCAGTACTTC
. | TRBJ2-2 | 15 | . | TRBV6-5 | CASSYDRLNTGELFF | TGTGCCAGCAGTTACGACAGGCTGAACACCGGGGAGCTGTTTTTT
. | TRBJ2-7 | 17 | TRBD2 | TRBV27 | CASSDDLPSGALYEQYF | TGTGCCAGCAGTGACGACCTCCCTAGCGGAGCACTCTACGAGCAGTACTTC
. | TRBJ2-1 | 16 | . | TRBV11-2 | CASSPLEGPRYNEQFF | TGTGCCAGCAGCCCGTTGGAAGGGCCACGGTACAATGAGCAGTTCTTC
. | TRBJ2-7 | 13 | . | TRBV28 | CASSSGRGHEQYF | TGTGCCAGCAGTAGTGGGCGCGGGCACGAGCAGTACTTC
. | TRBJ1-5 | 16 | TRBD1 | TRBV28 | CASSLATGTGNQPQHF | TGTGCCAGCAGTTTAGCAACCGGGACAGGTAATCAGCCCCAGCATTTT
. | TRBJ2-1 | 15 | . | TRBV11-1 | CASSPDRAQGNEQFF | TGTGCCAGCAGCCCCGACCGGGCCCAGGGGAATGAGCAGTTCTTC
. | TRBJ1-2 | 15 | . | TRBV7-9 | CASSLPLDKHYGYTF | TGTGCCAGCAGCTTACCCCTGGACAAGCACTATGGCTACACCTTC
. | TRBJ2-1 | 12 | . | TRBV7-9 | CASSFGRNEQFF | TGTGCCAGCAGCTTTGGAAGGAATGAGCAGTTCTTC
. | TRBJ1-1 | 16 | . | TRBV7-9 | CASSLNLGAGGTEAFF | TGTGCCAGCAGCCTCAATTTGGGGGCGGGAGGCACTGAAGCTTTCTTT
. | TRBJ2-7 | 13 | . | TRBV27 | CASSLSGGSEQYF | TGTGCCAGCAGTTTATCTGGAGGGTCCGAGCAGTACTTC
few | TRBJ2-3 | 14 | TRBD1 | TRBV6-1 | CASSSGTGGDTQYF | TGTGCCAGCAGTTCCGGGACAGGGGGCGATACGCAGTATTTT
. | TRBJ2-7 | 18 | TRBD2 | TRBV13 | CASSPQGGSGRWGGEQYF | TGTGCCAGCAGCCCGCAGGGGGGTAGCGGGAGGTGGGGTGGTGAGCAGTACTTC
. | TRBJ2-7 | 12 | . | TRBV25-1 | CAGRDALGEQYF | TGTGCAGGCCGGGATGCACTCGGCGAGCAGTACTTC
many | TRBJ2-7 | 17 | . | TRBV5-1 | CASSQGRGAGRSYEQYF | TGCGCCAGCAGCCAGGGCAGGGGTGCCGGGAGGTCCTACGAGCAGTACTTC
. | TRBJ1-4 | 14 | TRBD1 | TRBV2 | CASSEGTGVEKLFF | TGTGCCAGCAGTGAGGGGACAGGGGTCGAAAAACTGTTTTTT
. | TRBJ1-2 | 15 | . | TRBV9 | CASSVASREIYGYTF | TGTGCCAGCAGCGTAGCCAGCAGGGAGATCTATGGCTACACCTTC
. | TRBJ1-1 | 14 | . | TRBV6-5 | CASSYSNTNTEAFF | TGTGCCAGCAGTTACTCTAACACGAACACTGAAGCTTTCTTT
few | TRBJ1-5 | 16 | TRBD1 | TRBV7-9 | CASSSGDRGGNQPQHF | TGTGCCAGCAGCTCAGGGGACAGGGGCGGCAATCAGCCCCAGCATTTT
. | TRBJ1-1 | 12 | . | TRBV5-5 | CASSSVNTEAFF | TGTGCCAGCAGCTCAGTGAACACTGAAGCTTTCTTT
. | TRBJ1-2 | 13 | TRBD1 | TRBV30 | CAWWDRGSGGYTF | TGTGCCTGGTGGGACAGAGGATCAGGAGGCTACACCTTC
. | TRBJ2-7 | 13 | . | TRBV29-1 | CSAGGTFPHEQYF | TGCAGCGCTGGGGGAACGTTTCCCCACGAGCAGTACTTC
few | TRBJ1-4 | 13 | . | TRBV2 | CASEVSPNEKLFF | TGTGCCAGCGAAGTGAGTCCTAATGAAAAACTGTTTTTT
. | TRBJ1-1 | 12 | . | TRBV6-5 | CAPAGGATEAFF | TGTGCCCCCGCGGGGGGGGCAACTGAAGCTTTCTTT
once | TRBJ1-1 | 13 | TRBD1 | TRBV6-5 | CASSGTGGTEAFF | TGTGCCAGCAGTGGAACAGGGGGCACTGAAGCTTTCTTT
many | TRBJ1-4 | 15 | . | TRBV27 | CASTRNWDNNEKLFF | TGTGCCAGCACCCGGAACTGGGACAACAATGAAAAACTGTTTTTT
once | TRBJ2-1 | 17 | TRBD2 | TRBV11-2 | CASSSKGGGPYYNEQFF | TGTGCCAGCAGCTCAAAAGGCGGGGGGCCTTACTACAATGAGCAGTTCTTC
. | TRBJ2-1 | 17 | . | TRBV25-1 | CASSESGKGPGSNEQFF | TGTGCCAGCAGTGAATCCGGTAAGGGGCCGGGGAGCAATGAGCAGTTCTTC